This T cell receptor (beta chain) was sequenced during a study of Ad26.COV2.S vaccination and SARS-CoV-2 variants. General study points: Vaccinated and placebo-treated recipients had similar non-spike TCR breadth. Spike-specific CD8+ and CD4+ T cell responses reportedly showed substantial breadth after vaccination.

Trimming removed 2 bases at V and 1 base at J, with 5 bases between. The CDR3 is 13 amino acids. CDR1 and CDR2 from the germline V gene are SEHNR and FQNEAQ (reference sequence). With regard to this clone: Its matching antigen is unknown.

Generated by immunoSEQ multiplex PCR, the TCRdb table keeps only in-frame clones and is missing some. The sample includes roughly 100,000 clones, around three quarters of them seen just once. This clonotype was obtained from a human donor who had recovered from COVID-19. The V call is TRBV7-9, the J call TRBJ1-1; D is undetermined. The sample here was peripheral blood, taken after recovery from COVID-19. CDR3 sequence (DNA): TGTGCCAGCAGCTTACTAGGGAACACTGAAGCTTTCTTT. It yields the protein CASSLLGNTEAFF.